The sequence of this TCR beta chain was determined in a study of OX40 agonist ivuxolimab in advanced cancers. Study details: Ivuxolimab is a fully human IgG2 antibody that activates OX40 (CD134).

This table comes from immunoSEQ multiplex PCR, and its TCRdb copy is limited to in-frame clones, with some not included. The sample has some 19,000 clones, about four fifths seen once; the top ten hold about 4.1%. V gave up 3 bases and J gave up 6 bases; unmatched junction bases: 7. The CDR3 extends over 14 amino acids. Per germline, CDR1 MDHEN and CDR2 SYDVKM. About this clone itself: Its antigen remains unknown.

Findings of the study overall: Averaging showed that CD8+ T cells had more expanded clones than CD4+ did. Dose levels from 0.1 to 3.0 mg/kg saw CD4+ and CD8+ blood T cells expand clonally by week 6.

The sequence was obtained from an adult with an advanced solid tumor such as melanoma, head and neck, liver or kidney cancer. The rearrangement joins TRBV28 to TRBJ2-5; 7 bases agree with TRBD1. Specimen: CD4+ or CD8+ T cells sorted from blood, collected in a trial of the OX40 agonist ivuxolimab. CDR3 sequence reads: CASSLAGGWQTQYF. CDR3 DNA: TGTGCCAGCAGTTTGGCAGGGGGTTGGCAGACCCAGTACTTC.